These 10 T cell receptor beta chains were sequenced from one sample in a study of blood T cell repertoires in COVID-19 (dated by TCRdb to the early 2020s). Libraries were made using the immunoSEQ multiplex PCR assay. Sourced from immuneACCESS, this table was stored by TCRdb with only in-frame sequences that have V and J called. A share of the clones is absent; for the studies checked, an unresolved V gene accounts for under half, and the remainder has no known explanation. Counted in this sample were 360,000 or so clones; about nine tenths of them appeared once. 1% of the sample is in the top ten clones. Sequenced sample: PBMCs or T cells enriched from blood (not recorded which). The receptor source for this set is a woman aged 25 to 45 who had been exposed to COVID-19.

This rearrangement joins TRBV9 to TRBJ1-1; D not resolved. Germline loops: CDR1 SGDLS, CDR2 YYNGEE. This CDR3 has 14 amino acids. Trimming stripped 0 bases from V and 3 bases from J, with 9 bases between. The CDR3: CASSVGPGDTEAFF. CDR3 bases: TGTGCCAGCAGCGTAGGTCCCGGGGACACTGAAGCTTTCTTT.

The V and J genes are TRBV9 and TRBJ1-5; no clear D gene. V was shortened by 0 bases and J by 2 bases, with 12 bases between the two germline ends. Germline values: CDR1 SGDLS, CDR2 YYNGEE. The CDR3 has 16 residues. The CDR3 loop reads CASSVGADWGNQPQHF. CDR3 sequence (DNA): TGTGCCAGCAGCGTAGGGGCTGATTGGGGCAATCAGCCCCAGCATTTT.

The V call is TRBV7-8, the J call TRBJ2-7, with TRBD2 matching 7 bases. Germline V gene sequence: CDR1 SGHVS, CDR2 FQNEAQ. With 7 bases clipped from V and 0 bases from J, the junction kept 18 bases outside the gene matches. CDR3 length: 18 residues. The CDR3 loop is CASTRPRDYPRGSYEQYF. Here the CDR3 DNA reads TGTGCCAGCACTCGCCCCCGGGACTACCCGAGGGGCTCCTACGAGCAGTACTTC. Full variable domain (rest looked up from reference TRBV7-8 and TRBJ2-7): GAGVSQSPRYKVAKRGQDVALRCDPISGHVSLFWYQQALGQGPEFLTYFQNEAQLDKSGLPSDRFFAERPEGSVSTLKIQRTQQEDSAVYLCASTRPRDYPRGSYEQYFGPGTRLTVT.

CDR3 sequence: CASSLGRQGSGEKLFF. Here the CDR3 DNA reads TGTGCCAGCAGCTTAGGGCGGCAGGGTTCGGGTGAAAAACTGTTTTTT. The V call is TRBV7-8, the J call TRBJ1-4, with D maybe TRBD1 (5 bases). This CDR3 has 16 amino acids. Looked up from germline, CDR1 is SGHVS and CDR2 is FQNEAQ. V gave up 1 base and J gave up 7 bases, with 16 bases separating them.

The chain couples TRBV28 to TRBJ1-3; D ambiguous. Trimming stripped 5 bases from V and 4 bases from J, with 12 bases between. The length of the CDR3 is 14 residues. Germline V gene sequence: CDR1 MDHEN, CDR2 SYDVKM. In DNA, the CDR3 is TGTGCCAGCAGTACCTACAGATCCGGAAACACCATATATTTT. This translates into CASSTYRSGNTIYF.

The CDR3 loop is CASSFGGRALDTQYF. The CDR3 DNA reads as TGCGCCAGCAGCTTCGGCGGGAGGGCCCTGGATACGCAGTATTTT. The chain has TRBV5-1 and TRBJ2-3; the match to TRBD2 covers 9 bases. Trimming removed 2 bases from V and 6 bases from J; junction bases left unmatched: 7. The CDR3 runs 15 residues. The germline V gene has CDR1 SGHRS and CDR2 YFSETQ.

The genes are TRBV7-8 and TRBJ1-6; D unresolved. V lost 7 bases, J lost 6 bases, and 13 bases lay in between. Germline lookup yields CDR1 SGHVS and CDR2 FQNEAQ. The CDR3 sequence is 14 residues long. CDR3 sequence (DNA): TGTGCCAGCACCCCACAGTTCTCTAATTCACCCCTCCACTTT. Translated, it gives CASTPQFSNSPLHF.

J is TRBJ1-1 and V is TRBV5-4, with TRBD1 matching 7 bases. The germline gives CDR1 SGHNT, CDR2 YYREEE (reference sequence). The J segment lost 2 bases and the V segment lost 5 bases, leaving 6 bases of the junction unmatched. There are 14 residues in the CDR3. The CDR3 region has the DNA TGTGCCAGCAGTTGGGGACAGTCAAACACTGAAGCTTTCTTT. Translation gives CASSWGQSNTEAFF. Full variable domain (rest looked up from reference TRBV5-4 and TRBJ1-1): ETGVTQSPTHLIKTRGQQVTLRCSSQSGHNTVSWYQQALGQGPQFIFQYYREEENGRGNFPPRFSGLQFPNYSSELNVNALELDDSALYLCASSWGQSNTEAFFGQGTRLTVV.

DNA of the CDR3: TGTGCCAGCAGTTTACCAGGGGGAGTCACTAATGAAAAACTGTTTTTT. Amino acids: CASSLPGGVTNEKLFF. This chain uses TRBV28 with TRBJ1-4; TRBD1 matches at 7 bases. The CDR3 covers 16 residues. Trimming removed 2 bases from V and 2 bases from J; junction bases left unmatched: 5. Germline V gene sequence: CDR1 MDHEN, CDR2 SYDVKM. The full variable domain, in which reference TRBV28 and TRBJ1-4 provide the parts outside the CDR3, is DVKVTQSSRYLVKRTGEKVFLECVQDMDHENMFWYRQDPGLGLRLIYFSYDVKMKEKGDIPEGYSVSREKKERFSLILESASTNQTSMYLCASSLPGGVTNEKLFFGSGTQLSVL.

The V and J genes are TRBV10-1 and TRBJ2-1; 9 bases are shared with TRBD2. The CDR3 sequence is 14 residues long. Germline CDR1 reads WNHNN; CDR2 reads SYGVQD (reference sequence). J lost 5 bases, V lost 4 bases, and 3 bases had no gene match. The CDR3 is CASSAGLANNEQFF. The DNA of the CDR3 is TGCGCCAGCAGTGCAGGACTAGCGAACAATGAGCAGTTCTTC.